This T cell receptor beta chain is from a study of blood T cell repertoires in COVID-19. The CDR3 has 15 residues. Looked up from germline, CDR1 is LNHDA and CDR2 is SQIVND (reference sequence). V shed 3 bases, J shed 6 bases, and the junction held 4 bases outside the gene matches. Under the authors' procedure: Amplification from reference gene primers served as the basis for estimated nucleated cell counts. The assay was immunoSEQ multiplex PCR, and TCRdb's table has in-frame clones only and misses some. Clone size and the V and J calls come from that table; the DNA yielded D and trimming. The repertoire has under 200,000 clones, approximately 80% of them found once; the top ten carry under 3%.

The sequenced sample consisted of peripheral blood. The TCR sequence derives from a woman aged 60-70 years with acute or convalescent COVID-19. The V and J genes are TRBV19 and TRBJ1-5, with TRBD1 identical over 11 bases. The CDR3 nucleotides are TGTGCCAGTAGTATGTCGGGACAGGGGGGTCAGCCCCAGCATTTT. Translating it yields CASSMSGQGGQPQHF.